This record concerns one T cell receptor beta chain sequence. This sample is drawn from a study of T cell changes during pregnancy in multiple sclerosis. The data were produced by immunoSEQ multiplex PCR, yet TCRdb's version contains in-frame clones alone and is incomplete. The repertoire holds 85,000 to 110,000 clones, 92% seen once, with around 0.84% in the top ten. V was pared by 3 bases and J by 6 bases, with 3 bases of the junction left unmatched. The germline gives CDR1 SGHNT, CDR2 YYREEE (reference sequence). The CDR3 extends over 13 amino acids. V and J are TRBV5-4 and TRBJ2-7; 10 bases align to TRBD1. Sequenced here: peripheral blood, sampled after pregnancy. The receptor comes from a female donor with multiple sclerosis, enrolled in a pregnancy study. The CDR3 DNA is TGTGCCAGCAGCTGGGACAGGGGCGGCGAGCAGTACTTC. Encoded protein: CASSWDRGGEQYF.